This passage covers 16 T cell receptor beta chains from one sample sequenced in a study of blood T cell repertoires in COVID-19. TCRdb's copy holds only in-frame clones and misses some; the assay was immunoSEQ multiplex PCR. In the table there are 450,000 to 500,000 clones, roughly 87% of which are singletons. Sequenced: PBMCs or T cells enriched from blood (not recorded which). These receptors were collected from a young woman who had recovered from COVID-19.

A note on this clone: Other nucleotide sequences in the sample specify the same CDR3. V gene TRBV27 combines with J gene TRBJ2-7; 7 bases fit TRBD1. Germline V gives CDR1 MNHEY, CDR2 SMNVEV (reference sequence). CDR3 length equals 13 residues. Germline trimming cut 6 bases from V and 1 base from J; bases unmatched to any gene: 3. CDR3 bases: TGTGCCAGCAGGCGACAGGGATCCTACGAGCAGTACTTC. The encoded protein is CASRRQGSYEQYF.

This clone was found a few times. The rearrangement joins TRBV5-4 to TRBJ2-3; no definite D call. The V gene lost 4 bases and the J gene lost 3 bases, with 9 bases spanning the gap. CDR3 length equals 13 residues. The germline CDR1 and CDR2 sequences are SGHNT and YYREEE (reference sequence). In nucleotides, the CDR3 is TGTGCCAGCAGCCGCCTCAGGACAGATACGCAGTATTTT. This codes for CASSRLRTDTQYF.

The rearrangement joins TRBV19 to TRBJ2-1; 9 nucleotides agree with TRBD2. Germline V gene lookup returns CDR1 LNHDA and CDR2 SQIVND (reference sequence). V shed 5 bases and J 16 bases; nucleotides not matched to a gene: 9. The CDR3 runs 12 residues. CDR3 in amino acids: CASSVSGGRYFF. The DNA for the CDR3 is TGTGCCAGTAGTGTTAGCGGGGGCCGTTATTTCTTC.

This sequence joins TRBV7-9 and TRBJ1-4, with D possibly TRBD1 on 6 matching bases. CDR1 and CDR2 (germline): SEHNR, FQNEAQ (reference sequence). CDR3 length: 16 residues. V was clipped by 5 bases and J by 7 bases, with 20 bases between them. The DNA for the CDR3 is TGTGCCAGCAGCCGTCCTCTCAGGGGCGGGGGTGAAAAACTGTTTTTT. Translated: CASSRPLRGGGEKLFF.

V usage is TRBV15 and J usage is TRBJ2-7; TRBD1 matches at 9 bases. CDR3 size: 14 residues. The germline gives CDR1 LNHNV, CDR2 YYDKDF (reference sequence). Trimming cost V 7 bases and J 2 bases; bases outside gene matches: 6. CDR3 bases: TGTGCCACCACCCCGGGACAGGGCGCCTACGAGCAGTACTTC. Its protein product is CATTPGQGAYEQYF.

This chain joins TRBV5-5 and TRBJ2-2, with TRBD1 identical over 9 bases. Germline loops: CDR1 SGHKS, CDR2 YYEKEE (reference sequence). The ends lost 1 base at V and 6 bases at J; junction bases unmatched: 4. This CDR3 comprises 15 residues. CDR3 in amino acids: CASSLTTGGSGELFF. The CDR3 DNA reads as TGTGCCAGCAGCTTGACGACAGGGGGATCCGGGGAGCTGTTTTTT.

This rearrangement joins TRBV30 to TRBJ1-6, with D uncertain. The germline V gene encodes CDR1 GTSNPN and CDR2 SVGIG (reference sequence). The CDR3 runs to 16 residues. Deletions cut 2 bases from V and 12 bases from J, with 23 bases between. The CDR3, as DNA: TGTGCCTGGAGTAAAGAGGGAGCATCGTTGCCCAGACCCCTCCACTTT. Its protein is CAWSKEGASLPRPLHF. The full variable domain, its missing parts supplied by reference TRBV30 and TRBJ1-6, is SQTIHQWPATLVQPVGSPLSLECTVEGTSNPNLYWYRQAAGRGLQLLFYSVGIGQISSEVPQNLSASRPQDRQFILSSKKLLLSDSGFYLCAWSKEGASLPRPLHFGNGTRLTVT.

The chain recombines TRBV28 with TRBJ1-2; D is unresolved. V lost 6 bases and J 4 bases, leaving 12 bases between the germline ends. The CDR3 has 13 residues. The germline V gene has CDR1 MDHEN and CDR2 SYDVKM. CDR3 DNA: TGTGCCAGCAGCCTTGATGTGCGCTATGGCTACACCTTC. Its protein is CASSLDVRYGYTF.

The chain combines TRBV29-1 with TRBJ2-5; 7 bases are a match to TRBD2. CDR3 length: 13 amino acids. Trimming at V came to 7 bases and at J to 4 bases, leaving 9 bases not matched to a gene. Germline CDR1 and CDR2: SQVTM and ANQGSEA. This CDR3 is CSGSTSMGETQYF. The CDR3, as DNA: TGCAGCGGTTCGACTAGCATGGGAGAGACCCAGTACTTC. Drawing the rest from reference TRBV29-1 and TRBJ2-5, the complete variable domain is SAVISQKPSRDICQRGTSLTIQCQVDSQVTMMFWYRQQPGQSLTLIATANQGSEATYESGFVIDKFPISRPNLTFSTLTVSNMSPEDSSIYLCSGSTSMGETQYFGPGTRLLVL.

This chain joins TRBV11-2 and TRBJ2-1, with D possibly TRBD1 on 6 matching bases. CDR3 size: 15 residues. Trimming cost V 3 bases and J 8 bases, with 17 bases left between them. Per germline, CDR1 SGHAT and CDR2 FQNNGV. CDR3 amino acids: CASSLDVQNRDEQFF. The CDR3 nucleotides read TGTGCCAGCAGCTTGGACGTCCAAAACAGGGATGAGCAGTTCTTC.

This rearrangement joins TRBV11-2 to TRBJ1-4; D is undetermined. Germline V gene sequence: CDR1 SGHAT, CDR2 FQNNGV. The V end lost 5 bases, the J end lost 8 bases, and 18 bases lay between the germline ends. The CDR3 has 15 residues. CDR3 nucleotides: TGTGCCAGCAGCCCTCCGACCCCGGGAGCAGAAAAACTGTTTTTT. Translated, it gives CASSPPTPGAEKLFF.

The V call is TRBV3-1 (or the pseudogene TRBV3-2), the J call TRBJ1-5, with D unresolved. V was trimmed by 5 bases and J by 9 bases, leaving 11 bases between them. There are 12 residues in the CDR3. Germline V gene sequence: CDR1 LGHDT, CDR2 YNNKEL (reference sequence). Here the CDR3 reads CASSSAEGPQHF. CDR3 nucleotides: TGTGCCAGCAGCTCAGCGGAGGGGCCCCAGCATTTT.

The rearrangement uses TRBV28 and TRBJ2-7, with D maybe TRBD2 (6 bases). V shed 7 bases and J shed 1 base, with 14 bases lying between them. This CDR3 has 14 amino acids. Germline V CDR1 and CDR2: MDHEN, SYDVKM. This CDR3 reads CASTQLGRSYEQYF. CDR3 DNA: TGTGCCAGCACCCAACTAGGGAGGTCCTACGAGCAGTACTTC.

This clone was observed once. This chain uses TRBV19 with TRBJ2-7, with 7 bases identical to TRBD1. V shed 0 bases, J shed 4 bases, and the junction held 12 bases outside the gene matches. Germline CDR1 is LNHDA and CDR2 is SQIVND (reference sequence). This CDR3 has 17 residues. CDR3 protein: CASSIDVLRGQKYEQYF. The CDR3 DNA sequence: TGTGCCAGTAGTATAGATGTCTTGAGGGGGCAGAAATACGAGCAGTACTTC. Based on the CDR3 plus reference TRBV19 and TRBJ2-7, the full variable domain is DGGITQSPKYLFRKEGQNVTLSCEQNLNHDAMYWYRQDPGQGLRLIYYSQIVNDFQKGDIAEGYSVSREKKESFPLTVTSAQKNPTAFYLCASSIDVLRGQKYEQYFGPGTRLTVT.

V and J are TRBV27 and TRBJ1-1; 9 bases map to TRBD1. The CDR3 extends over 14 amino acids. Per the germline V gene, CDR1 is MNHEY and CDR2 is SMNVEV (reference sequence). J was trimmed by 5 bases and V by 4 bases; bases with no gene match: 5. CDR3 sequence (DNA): TGTGCCAGCAGTTGGGGACAGGGAAGTACTGAAGCTTTCTTT. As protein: CASSWGQGSTEAFF.

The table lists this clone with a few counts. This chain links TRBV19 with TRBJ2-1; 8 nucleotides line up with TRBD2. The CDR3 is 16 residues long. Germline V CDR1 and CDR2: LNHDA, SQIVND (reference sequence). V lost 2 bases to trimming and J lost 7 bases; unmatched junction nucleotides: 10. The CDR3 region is CASSISPGGRYNEQFF. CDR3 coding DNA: TGTGCCAGTAGTATAAGTCCGGGGGGGCGATATAATGAGCAGTTCTTC. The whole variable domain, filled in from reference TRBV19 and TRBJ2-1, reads DGGITQSPKYLFRKEGQNVTLSCEQNLNHDAMYWYRQDPGQGLRLIYYSQIVNDFQKGDIAEGYSVSREKKESFPLTVTSAQKNPTAFYLCASSISPGGRYNEQFFGPGTRLTVL.